This T cell receptor (beta chain) was sequenced for a study of early T cells in non-severe SARS-CoV-2 infection. Study-wide background: Alpha and beta chains were unpaired, from unsorted whole-blood bulk RNA.

Germline CDR1 SQVTM, CDR2 ANQGSEA. V lost 6 bases to trimming and J lost 0 bases, with 12 bases between them. There are 13 residues in the CDR3. This clonotype was detected ten times or more. Individual cDNA molecules were tagged with unique molecular identifiers. One entry per CDR3 protein, called by TCRdb with MiXCR from the 5' RACE reads. The data show almost 65,000 distinct CDR3 sequences, over 4.5% seen once. Input material: whole blood. This chain connects TRBV29-1 to TRBJ2-7; D unclear. The receptor comes from an adult who was a healthcare worker with PCR-confirmed SARS-CoV-2 infection or an uninfected control (not recorded which). CDR3 loop: CSVRFPDSYEQYF. DNA for the CDR3: TGCAGCGTGAGGTTCCCAGACTCCTACGAGCAGTACTTC.